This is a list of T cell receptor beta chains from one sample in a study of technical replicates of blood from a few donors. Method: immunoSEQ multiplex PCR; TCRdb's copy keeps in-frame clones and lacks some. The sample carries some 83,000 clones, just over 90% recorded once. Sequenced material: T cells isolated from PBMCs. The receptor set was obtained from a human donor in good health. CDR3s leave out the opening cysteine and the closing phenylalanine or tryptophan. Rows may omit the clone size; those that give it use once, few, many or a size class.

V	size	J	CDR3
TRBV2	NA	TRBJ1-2	ASSGRTGGGIDGYT
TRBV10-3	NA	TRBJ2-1	AISPSGIDEQF
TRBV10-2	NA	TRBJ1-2	ASSADRQYGYT
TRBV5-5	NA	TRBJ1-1	ASSLGGTLNTEAF
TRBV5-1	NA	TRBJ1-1	ASTRLGGWDTEAF
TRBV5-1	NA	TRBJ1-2	ASSLTTEGYT
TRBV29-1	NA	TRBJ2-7	SVEGHRPYEQY
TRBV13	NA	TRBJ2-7	ASSFTSGRAYFTYEQY
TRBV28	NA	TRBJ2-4	ASVGQGDTQY
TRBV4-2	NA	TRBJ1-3	ASSQSTQQTLATIY
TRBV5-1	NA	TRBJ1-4	ASSLSQGIEKLF
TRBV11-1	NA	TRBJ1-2	ASSGQGVGVGPYGYT
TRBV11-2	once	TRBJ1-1	ASCLGGMGTEAF
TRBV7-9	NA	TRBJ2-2	ASSSPGGELF
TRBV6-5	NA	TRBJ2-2	ASSYGTGPAGELF
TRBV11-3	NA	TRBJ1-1	ASKEGAFSEAF
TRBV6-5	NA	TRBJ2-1	ASSYLNEQF
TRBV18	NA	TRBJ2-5	ASSLSDRGSETQY
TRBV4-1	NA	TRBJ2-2	ASNLRKGNGEQGAAGELF
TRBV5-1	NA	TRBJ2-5	ASSLAETQY
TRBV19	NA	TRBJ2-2	ASELAVLTGELF
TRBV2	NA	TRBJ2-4	ASSAGSANIQY
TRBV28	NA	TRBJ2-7	ASSHNYPQY
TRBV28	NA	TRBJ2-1	ASSWGQPVPEQF
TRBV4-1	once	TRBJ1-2	ASSQDLDSWGYGYT
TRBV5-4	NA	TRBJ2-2	ASRRGTVNTGELF
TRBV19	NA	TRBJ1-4	ASSIREDEKLF
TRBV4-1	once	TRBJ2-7	ASSQEAVDYEQY
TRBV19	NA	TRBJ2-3	ASSITSGRNTDTQY